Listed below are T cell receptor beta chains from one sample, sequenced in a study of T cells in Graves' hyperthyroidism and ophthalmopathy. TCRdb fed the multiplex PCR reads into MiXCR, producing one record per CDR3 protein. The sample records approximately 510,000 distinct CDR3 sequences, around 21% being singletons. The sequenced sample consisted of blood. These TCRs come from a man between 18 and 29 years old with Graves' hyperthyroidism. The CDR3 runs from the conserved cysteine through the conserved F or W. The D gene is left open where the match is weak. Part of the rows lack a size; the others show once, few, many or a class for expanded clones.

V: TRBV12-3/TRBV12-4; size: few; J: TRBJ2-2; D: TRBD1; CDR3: CANGPGTGDTGELFF; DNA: TGTGCCAACGGCCCCGGGACAGGGGACACCGGGGAGCTGTTTTTT
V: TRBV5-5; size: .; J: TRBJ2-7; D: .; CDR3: CASSLTGLRSHEQYF; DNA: TGTGCCAGCAGCTTGACAGGCCTTCGTAGCCACGAGCAGTACTTC
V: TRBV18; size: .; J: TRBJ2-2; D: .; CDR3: CASSTSTARTGELFF; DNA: TGTGCCAGCTCCACCAGTACAGCGCGCACCGGGGAGCTGTTTTTT
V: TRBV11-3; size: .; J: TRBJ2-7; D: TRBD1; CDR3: CASGSAGTGAYEQYF; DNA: TGTGCCAGCGGCTCAGCCGGGACAGGGGCCTACGAGCAGTACTTC
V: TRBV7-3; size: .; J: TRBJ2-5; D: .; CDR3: CASSFNLPEWTDSDRETQYF; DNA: TGTGCCAGCAGCTTTAACCTTCCAGAGTGGACGGACTCCGATCGAGAGACCCAGTACTTC
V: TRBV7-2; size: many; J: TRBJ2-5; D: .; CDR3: CASSPDFQETQYF; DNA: TGTGCCAGCAGCCCGGACTTCCAAGAGACCCAGTACTTC
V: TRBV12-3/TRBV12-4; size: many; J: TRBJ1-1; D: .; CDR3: CASSLARGGKAFF; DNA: TGTGCCAGCAGTTTAGCCCGGGGTGGTAAAGCTTTCTTT
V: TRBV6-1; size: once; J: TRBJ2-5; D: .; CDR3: CASRRQLQETQYF; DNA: TGTGCCAGCAGGCGACAGCTACAAGAGACCCAGTACTTC
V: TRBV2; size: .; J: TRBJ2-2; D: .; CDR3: CASSFETTNTGELFF; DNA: TGTGCCAGCAGTTTTGAGACGACGAACACCGGGGAGCTGTTTTTT
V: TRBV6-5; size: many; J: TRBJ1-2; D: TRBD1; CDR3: CASSYSGTDVFYGYTF; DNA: TGTGCCAGCAGTTACTCGGGGACAGACGTTTTCTATGGCTACACCTTC
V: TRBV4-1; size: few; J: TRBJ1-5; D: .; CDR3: CASSQPRAGSNQPQHF; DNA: TGCGCCAGCAGCCAACCGAGGGCGGGTAGCAATCAGCCCCAGCATTTT
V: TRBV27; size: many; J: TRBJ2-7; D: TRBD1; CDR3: CASSASGTVREQYF; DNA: TGTGCCAGCAGCGCCTCCGGGACAGTCCGGGAGCAGTACTTC
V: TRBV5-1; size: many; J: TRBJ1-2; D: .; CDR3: CASSLASYGYTF; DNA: TGTGCCAGCAGTTTAGCTTCTTATGGCTACACCTTC
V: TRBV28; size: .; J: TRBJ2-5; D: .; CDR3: CASVRGGQETQYF; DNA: TGTGCCAGCGTACGGGGCGGACAAGAGACCCAGTACTTC
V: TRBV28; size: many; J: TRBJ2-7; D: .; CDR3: CASRVFSSYEQYF; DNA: TGTGCCAGCAGGGTGTTCAGCTCCTACGAGCAGTACTTC
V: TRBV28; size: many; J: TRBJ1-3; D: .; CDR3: CASSLWAGLDSGNTIYF; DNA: TGTGCCAGCAGTTTGTGGGCAGGGCTAGACTCTGGAAACACCATATATTTT